Each of the 8 T cell receptor beta chains below was sequenced from the same sample in a study of T cell responses to AZD1222 COVID-19 vaccine. Assay: immunoSEQ multiplex PCR; the TCRdb copy retains only in-frame clones and omits some. The data show about 160,000 clones, with roughly nine tenths seen just once and approximately 7.2% held by the top ten. The specimen was peripheral blood, collected on day 0 of AZD1222 vaccination. The receptors here all came from an adult in good health.

V gene TRBV6-1 combines with J gene TRBJ2-3, with 16 bases that match TRBD2. The J segment lost 6 bases and the V segment lost 1 base, leaving 4 bases of the junction unmatched. Germline CDR1 reads MNHNS; CDR2 reads SASEGT. CDR3 length equals 17 residues. DNA for the CDR3: TGTGCCAGCAGTGAAGACGGGACTAGCGGGGGGGTGGATACGCAGTATTTT. Its protein product is CASSEDGTSGGVDTQYF.

The gene calls are TRBV11-2 and TRBJ2-1; 12 bases line up with TRBD2. Germline trimming cut 5 bases from V and 8 bases from J; bases unmatched to any gene: 7. CDR1 SGHAT and CDR2 FQNNGV come from the germline V gene. The CDR3 extends over 15 amino acids. The CDR3 sequence: CASSKLAGGRDEQFF. The CDR3 nucleotides read TGTGCCAGCAGCAAACTAGCGGGGGGTAGGGATGAGCAGTTCTTC.

This clone was counted between two and nine times. V and J are TRBV10-3 and TRBJ2-5, with 9 bases lining up with TRBD1. The CDR3 is 13 amino acids. Looked up from germline, CDR1 is ENHRY and CDR2 is SYGVKD. The trim removed 6 bases at V and 5 bases at J, leaving 4 bases unmatched. The CDR3 coding sequence is TGTGCCATCAGGACAGGGGGAGGCGAGACCCAGTACTTC. It codes for CAIRTGGGETQYF.

The chain links TRBV6-5 to TRBJ1-1; D is ambiguous. This CDR3 spans 15 amino acids. The V end lost 4 bases, the J end lost 5 bases, and 17 bases lay between the germline ends. Germline V gene sequence: CDR1 MNHEY, CDR2 SVGAGI. The DNA of the CDR3 is TGTGCCAGCAGTTTAGATGGGTATAGGGCAACTGAAGCTTTCTTT. Translation: CASSLDGYRATEAFF.

The chain joins TRBV13 to TRBJ2-5; 8 bases agree with TRBD2. The trim removed 2 bases at V and 5 bases at J, leaving 7 bases unmatched. Germline V lookup: CDR1 PRHDT, CDR2 FYEKMQ (reference sequence). The CDR3 sequence is 15 residues long. The CDR3 DNA is TGTGCCAGCAGCTTAAGTCCCTCGGGGGGGGAGACCCAGTACTTC. Its protein product is CASSLSPSGGETQYF.

The V call is TRBV21-1, the J call TRBJ2-7; the table names TRBD2, a call not compared with the DNA. TRBV21-1 is termed a pseudogene. The CDR3 runs 17 residues. DNA for the CDR3: TGTGCCAGCAGCTTACTAGAAGCCGCAGAAACGTACTACGAGCAGTACGTC. Translation: CASSLLEAAETYYEQYV.

Worth noting for this clone: The germline gene is not matched at one end of the junction; a read error may be the cause. This rearrangement joins TRBV7-7 to TRBJ2-1; D possibly corresponds to TRBD1 (6 bases). The CDR3 covers 15 residues. The germline V gene has CDR1 SSHAT and CDR2 FNYEAQ (reference sequence). CDR3 loop: CASSLVTGSWDEQFF. The CDR3 bases are TGTGCTAGCAGCTTAGTTACAGGGAGTTGGGATGAGCAGTTCTTC.

This chain connects TRBV10-3 to TRBJ2-7; TRBD1 matches 7 bases. V trimming: 0 bases; J trimming: 3 bases; junction bases outside the gene matches: 8. CDR3 size: 16 residues. Germline assignment: CDR1 ENHRY and CDR2 SYGVKD. This CDR3 is CAISESGQGVFYEQYF. In nucleotides, the CDR3 is TGTGCCATCAGTGAGTCTGGGCAGGGGGTCTTCTACGAGCAGTACTTC.